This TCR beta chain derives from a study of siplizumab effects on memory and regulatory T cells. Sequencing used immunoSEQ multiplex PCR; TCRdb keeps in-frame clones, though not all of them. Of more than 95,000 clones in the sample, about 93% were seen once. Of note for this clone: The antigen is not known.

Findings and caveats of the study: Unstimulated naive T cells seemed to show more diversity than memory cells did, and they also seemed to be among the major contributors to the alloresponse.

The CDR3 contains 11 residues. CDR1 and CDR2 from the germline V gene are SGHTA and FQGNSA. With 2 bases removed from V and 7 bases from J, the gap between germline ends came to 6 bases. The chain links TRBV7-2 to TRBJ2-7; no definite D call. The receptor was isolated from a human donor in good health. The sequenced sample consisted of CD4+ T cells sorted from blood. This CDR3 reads CASSLMSEQYF. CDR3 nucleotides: TGTGCCAGCAGCTTAATGTCTGAGCAGTACTTC.